This TCR beta chain comes out of a study of blood T cells in healthy people across ages. A second PCR, run for about 7 to 11 cycles, used a sample-barcoded 5' primer plus a J-beta primer mix. One entry per CDR3 protein, called by TCRdb with MiXCR from the 5' RACE reads. Of around 710,000 distinct CDR3 sequences in the sample, more than 40% are singletons; the top ten hold 20%. Points on this clonotype: Its target is unknown.

Germline assignment: CDR1 SGHRS and CDR2 YFSETQ. The CDR3 has 16 residues. V lost 0 bases, J lost 5 bases, and 8 bases stayed unmatched. Study observations and caveats: Per-million-T-cell TCR beta diversity fell roughly linearly with age.

The rearrangement uses TRBV5-1 and TRBJ2-5; 9 bases agree with TRBD1. The sequencing input was blood. The sequence was obtained from a woman aged 60 to 75 in good health. CDR3 region: CASSLARDRALETQYF. Written as DNA, the CDR3 is TGCGCCAGCAGCTTGGCCCGGGACAGGGCTTTGGAGACCCAGTACTTC.